These T cell receptor beta chains were read from a single sample in a study of blood T cell repertoires in COVID-19. Assay: immunoSEQ multiplex PCR; the TCRdb copy retains only in-frame clones and omits some. This sample has some 100,000 clones, with roughly 90% found just once. The sequenced sample consisted of peripheral blood. These receptors all stem from a man between 60 and 75 years old with acute or convalescent COVID-19. Both conserved end residues are part of each CDR3. Fields, in order: clone size, J gene, V gene, D gene, CDR3 length, CDR3 protein, CDR3 DNA. A D gene is named only where the DNA matches it firmly. Where a row states a size, it is once, few, many or the class of an expanded clone; other rows omit it.

clone_size: .; j_call: TRBJ1-1; v_call: TRBV20-1; d_call: .; cdr3_length: 11; cdr3_aa: CTPRGLTEAFF; cdr3_nt: TGCACCCCCCGAGGGCTCACTGAAGCTTTCTTT
clone_size: .; j_call: TRBJ1-2; v_call: TRBV5-4; d_call: .; cdr3_length: 13; cdr3_aa: CASSLLTVDGYTF; cdr3_nt: TGTGCCAGCAGCTTGCTGACAGTGGATGGCTACACCTTC
clone_size: .; j_call: TRBJ2-7; v_call: TRBV28; d_call: .; cdr3_length: 12; cdr3_aa: CASSPRGYEQYF; cdr3_nt: TGTGCCAGCAGTCCCCGGGGCTACGAGCAGTACTTC
clone_size: .; j_call: TRBJ1-1; v_call: TRBV12-3/TRBV12-4; d_call: .; cdr3_length: 13; cdr3_aa: CASSLVENTEAFF; cdr3_nt: TGTGCCAGCAGTTTAGTAGAGAACACTGAAGCTTTCTTT
clone_size: .; j_call: TRBJ2-5; v_call: TRBV19; d_call: .; cdr3_length: 14; cdr3_aa: CASSSRTTQETQYF; cdr3_nt: TGTGCCAGTAGTTCCCGGACAACCCAAGAGACCCAGTACTTC
clone_size: .; j_call: TRBJ2-7; v_call: TRBV29-1; d_call: .; cdr3_length: 14; cdr3_aa: CSVSQDPNSYEQYF; cdr3_nt: TGCAGCGTTTCACAGGACCCGAACTCCTACGAGCAGTACTTC
clone_size: .; j_call: TRBJ1-4; v_call: TRBV7-9; d_call: .; cdr3_length: 14; cdr3_aa: CASSYRVNNEKLFF; cdr3_nt: TGTGCCAGCAGCTATCGAGTGAATAATGAAAAACTGTTTTTT
clone_size: .; j_call: TRBJ1-1; v_call: TRBV3-1/TRBV3-2; d_call: .; cdr3_length: 15; cdr3_aa: CASSPGYGERTEAFF; cdr3_nt: TGTGCCAGCAGCCCGGGTTACGGGGAGCGCACTGAAGCTTTCTTT
clone_size: .; j_call: TRBJ2-7; v_call: TRBV7-9; d_call: .; cdr3_length: 15; cdr3_aa: CASSLGGGAPYEQYF; cdr3_nt: TGTGCCAGCAGCTTAGGAGGGGGGGCGCCCTACGAGCAGTACTTC
clone_size: .; j_call: TRBJ1-1; v_call: TRBV9; d_call: .; cdr3_length: 13; cdr3_aa: CASSGQQNTEAFF; cdr3_nt: TGTGCCAGCAGCGGACAGCAGAACACTGAAGCTTTCTTT
clone_size: .; j_call: TRBJ1-1; v_call: TRBV3-1/TRBV3-2; d_call: .; cdr3_length: 14; cdr3_aa: CASSQDFGNTEAFF; cdr3_nt: TGTGCCAGCAGCCAAGATTTCGGGAACACTGAAGCTTTCTTT
clone_size: .; j_call: TRBJ1-2; v_call: TRBV29-1; d_call: .; cdr3_length: 13; cdr3_aa: CSFLPTVGVGYTF; cdr3_nt: TGCAGTTTCTTACCCACCGTTGGAGTTGGCTACACCTTC
clone_size: .; j_call: TRBJ2-2; v_call: TRBV9; d_call: .; cdr3_length: 15; cdr3_aa: CASSVDPQNTGELFF; cdr3_nt: TGTGCCAGCAGCGTAGACCCACAGAACACCGGGGAGCTGTTTTTT
clone_size: .; j_call: TRBJ2-1; v_call: TRBV5-1; d_call: TRBD2; cdr3_length: 16; cdr3_aa: CASSLSSSGNYNEQFF; cdr3_nt: TGCGCCAGCAGCTTGTCGTCTAGCGGGAACTACAATGAGCAGTTCTTC
clone_size: .; j_call: TRBJ2-3; v_call: TRBV18; d_call: TRBD1; cdr3_length: 13; cdr3_aa: CASSPLGQGAQNF; cdr3_nt: TGTGCCAGCTCACCACTGGGGCAGGGGGCGCAGAATTTT
clone_size: .; j_call: TRBJ2-2; v_call: TRBV7-2; d_call: .; cdr3_length: 14; cdr3_aa: CASSLNGLPGELFF; cdr3_nt: TGTGCCAGCAGCTTAAATGGGCTACCAGGGGAGCTGTTTTTT
clone_size: .; j_call: TRBJ1-5; v_call: TRBV28; d_call: .; cdr3_length: 14; cdr3_aa: CASTKLLSNQPQHF; cdr3_nt: TGTGCCAGCACAAAGCTGCTCAGCAATCAGCCCCAGCATTTT
clone_size: .; j_call: TRBJ1-2; v_call: TRBV19; d_call: TRBD1; cdr3_length: 14; cdr3_aa: CASSPSDRARGYTF; cdr3_nt: TGTGCCAGTAGCCCTTCCGACAGGGCGCGCGGCTACACCTTC
clone_size: once; j_call: TRBJ2-2; v_call: TRBV30; d_call: .; cdr3_length: 15; cdr3_aa: CAWSGSFTGTGELFF; cdr3_nt: TGTGCCTGGAGTGGATCTTTCACGGGCACCGGGGAGCTGTTTTTT
clone_size: .; j_call: TRBJ2-7; v_call: TRBV2; d_call: TRBD2; cdr3_length: 14; cdr3_aa: CASGLDLLSYEQYF; cdr3_nt: TGTGCCAGCGGACTAGACCTACTCTCCTACGAGCAGTACTTC
clone_size: few; j_call: TRBJ2-3; v_call: TRBV11-2; d_call: TRBD1; cdr3_length: 17; cdr3_aa: CASSLVTGQSFTDTQYF; cdr3_nt: TGTGCCAGCAGCTTAGTTACGGGACAGAGCTTCACAGATACGCAGTATTTT
clone_size: .; j_call: TRBJ2-1; v_call: TRBV28; d_call: TRBD2; cdr3_length: 12; cdr3_aa: CASSLGLNEQFF; cdr3_nt: TGTGCCAGCAGTTTGGGACTAAATGAGCAGTTCTTC
clone_size: .; j_call: TRBJ2-3; v_call: TRBV7-9; d_call: .; cdr3_length: 15; cdr3_aa: CASSFGTLVKDTQYF; cdr3_nt: TGTGCCAGCAGCTTCGGGACTTTGGTGAAAGATACGCAGTATTTT
clone_size: .; j_call: TRBJ2-1; v_call: TRBV5-1; d_call: .; cdr3_length: 13; cdr3_aa: CASRVGGNNEQFF; cdr3_nt: TGCGCCAGCAGGGTGGGAGGCAACAATGAGCAGTTCTTC
clone_size: .; j_call: TRBJ1-5; v_call: TRBV10-3; d_call: .; cdr3_length: 14; cdr3_aa: CAISEERSGQPQHF; cdr3_nt: TGTGCCATCAGTGAAGAACGGTCAGGTCAGCCCCAGCATTTT
clone_size: .; j_call: TRBJ1-4; v_call: TRBV7-9; d_call: .; cdr3_length: 13; cdr3_aa: CASSYAGGEKLFF; cdr3_nt: TGTGCCAGCAGCTACGCGGGCGGTGAAAAACTGTTTTTT
clone_size: .; j_call: TRBJ2-1; v_call: TRBV11-3; d_call: .; cdr3_length: 14; cdr3_aa: CASSLEAQGNEQFF; cdr3_nt: TGTGCCAGCAGCTTAGAAGCCCAGGGCAATGAGCAGTTCTTC
clone_size: .; j_call: TRBJ2-3; v_call: TRBV27; d_call: TRBD2; cdr3_length: 15; cdr3_aa: CASSSIAGGSDTQYF; cdr3_nt: TGTGCCAGCAGTTCAATAGCGGGAGGGTCAGATACGCAGTATTTT
clone_size: .; j_call: TRBJ2-5; v_call: TRBV6-1; d_call: .; cdr3_length: 13; cdr3_aa: CASSEVREETQYF; cdr3_nt: TGTGCCAGCAGTGAGGTCCGGGAGGAGACCCAGTACTTC
clone_size: .; j_call: TRBJ2-1; v_call: TRBV27; d_call: .; cdr3_length: 15; cdr3_aa: CASSSGELNYNEQFF; cdr3_nt: TGTGCCAGCAGTTCCGGGGAGCTCAACTACAATGAGCAGTTCTTC
clone_size: .; j_call: TRBJ2-7; v_call: TRBV28; d_call: .; cdr3_length: 12; cdr3_aa: CASSLQGYEQYF; cdr3_nt: TGTGCCAGCAGTTTACAGGGATACGAGCAGTACTTC
clone_size: .; j_call: TRBJ2-2; v_call: TRBV6-5; d_call: .; cdr3_length: 14; cdr3_aa: CASSQIPNTGELFF; cdr3_nt: TGTGCCAGCAGCCAGATTCCGAACACCGGGGAGCTGTTTTTT
clone_size: .; j_call: TRBJ2-5; v_call: TRBV5-1; d_call: TRBD1; cdr3_length: 14; cdr3_aa: CASSYVQGWETQYF; cdr3_nt: TGCGCCAGCAGCTACGTACAGGGGTGGGAGACCCAGTACTTC
clone_size: .; j_call: TRBJ2-5; v_call: TRBV6-1; d_call: .; cdr3_length: 14; cdr3_aa: CASSDLGSLETQYF; cdr3_nt: TGTGCCAGCAGTGATTTGGGCAGCTTAGAGACCCAGTACTTC
clone_size: .; j_call: TRBJ1-3; v_call: TRBV5-1; d_call: .; cdr3_length: 15; cdr3_aa: CASSPSGDSGNTIYF; cdr3_nt: TGCGCCAGCTCCCCATCAGGGGACTCTGGAAACACCATATATTTT
clone_size: .; j_call: TRBJ2-1; v_call: TRBV14; d_call: TRBD1; cdr3_length: 18; cdr3_aa: CASSQEHRDRLTMNEQFF; cdr3_nt: TGTGCCAGCAGCCAAGAGCATCGGGACAGACTAACAATGAATGAGCAGTTCTTC
clone_size: .; j_call: TRBJ2-3; v_call: TRBV29-1; d_call: .; cdr3_length: 13; cdr3_aa: CSVGAGGTDTQYF; cdr3_nt: TGCAGCGTTGGGGCAGGGGGCACAGATACGCAGTATTTT
clone_size: .; j_call: TRBJ1-1; v_call: TRBV12-3/TRBV12-4; d_call: .; cdr3_length: 13; cdr3_aa: CASSDPGGTEAFF; cdr3_nt: TGTGCCAGCAGTGACCCCGGGGGCACTGAAGCTTTCTTT
clone_size: .; j_call: TRBJ2-7; v_call: TRBV25-1; d_call: TRBD2; cdr3_length: 15; cdr3_aa: CASSDPSGIAYEQYF; cdr3_nt: TGTGCCAGCAGTGACCCTAGCGGGATCGCCTACGAGCAGTACTTC
clone_size: .; j_call: TRBJ2-3; v_call: TRBV5-8; d_call: TRBD1; cdr3_length: 14; cdr3_aa: CASTQGQGTDTQYF; cdr3_nt: TGTGCCAGCACCCAGGGACAGGGTACAGATACGCAGTATTTT
clone_size: .; j_call: TRBJ2-3; v_call: TRBV15; d_call: TRBD2; cdr3_length: 16; cdr3_aa: CATSRDPGLAKDTQYF; cdr3_nt: TGTGCCACCAGCAGAGATCCCGGACTAGCGAAGGATACGCAGTATTTT
clone_size: .; j_call: TRBJ2-1; v_call: TRBV5-4; d_call: TRBD2; cdr3_length: 16; cdr3_aa: CASSLAGLEGVNEQFF; cdr3_nt: TGTGCCAGCAGCTTGGCGGGACTAGAGGGTGTCAATGAGCAGTTCTTC
clone_size: once; j_call: TRBJ2-3; v_call: TRBV5-4; d_call: TRBD1; cdr3_length: 14; cdr3_aa: CASSWGQDFDTQYF; cdr3_nt: TGTGCCAGCAGCTGGGGACAGGATTTCGATACGCAGTATTTT
clone_size: few; j_call: TRBJ2-7; v_call: TRBV6-2/TRBV6-3; d_call: .; cdr3_length: 14; cdr3_aa: CASSYRGFGYEQYF; cdr3_nt: TGTGCCAGCAGTTACCGCGGGTTTGGGTACGAGCAGTACTTC
clone_size: .; j_call: TRBJ1-2; v_call: TRBV30; d_call: TRBD1; cdr3_length: 13; cdr3_aa: CAWSPDRGGGYTF; cdr3_nt: TGTGCCTGGAGCCCAGACAGGGGGGGTGGCTACACCTTC
clone_size: .; j_call: TRBJ1-3; v_call: TRBV5-4; d_call: TRBD1; cdr3_length: 16; cdr3_aa: CASSFPGGSSGNTIYF; cdr3_nt: TGTGCCAGCAGCTTCCCAGGGGGTTCCTCTGGAAACACCATATATTTT
clone_size: .; j_call: TRBJ1-3; v_call: TRBV9; d_call: TRBD1; cdr3_length: 17; cdr3_aa: CASSVSGTGLSGNTIYF; cdr3_nt: TGTGCCAGCAGCGTAAGCGGGACAGGGCTTTCTGGAAACACCATATATTTT
clone_size: .; j_call: TRBJ2-1; v_call: TRBV5-1; d_call: .; cdr3_length: 13; cdr3_aa: CASSLDGGNEQFF; cdr3_nt: TGCGCCAGCAGCTTGGACGGGGGCAATGAGCAGTTCTTC
clone_size: .; j_call: TRBJ2-3; v_call: TRBV6-1; d_call: TRBD2; cdr3_length: 17; cdr3_aa: CASSAQTSGSRTDTQYF; cdr3_nt: TGTGCCAGCAGTGCACAAACTAGCGGGAGTCGCACAGATACGCAGTATTTT
clone_size: .; j_call: TRBJ2-3; v_call: TRBV7-9; d_call: TRBD1; cdr3_length: 17; cdr3_aa: CASSLPVGDRATDTQYF; cdr3_nt: TGTGCCAGCAGCCTCCCAGTGGGGGACAGGGCCACAGATACGCAGTATTTT
clone_size: .; j_call: TRBJ2-1; v_call: TRBV6-4; d_call: TRBD2; cdr3_length: 16; cdr3_aa: CASSATGTSGSRGQFF; cdr3_nt: TGTGCCAGCAGTGCTACCGGGACTAGCGGCTCGCGGGGGCAGTTCTTC
clone_size: .; j_call: TRBJ1-3; v_call: TRBV6-6; d_call: .; cdr3_length: 14; cdr3_aa: CASSMRVNGNTIYF; cdr3_nt: TGTGCCAGCAGTATGAGGGTCAACGGAAACACCATATATTTT
clone_size: .; j_call: TRBJ2-1; v_call: TRBV4-1; d_call: TRBD2; cdr3_length: 15; cdr3_aa: CASSQGLAGSGEQFF; cdr3_nt: TGCGCCAGCAGCCAGGGACTAGCGGGGTCCGGTGAGCAGTTCTTC
clone_size: .; j_call: TRBJ1-4; v_call: TRBV19; d_call: .; cdr3_length: 14; cdr3_aa: CASSIDRNNEKLFF; cdr3_nt: TGTGCCAGTAGTATCGACAGGAATAATGAAAAACTGTTTTTT
clone_size: .; j_call: TRBJ2-3; v_call: TRBV12-5; d_call: TRBD1; cdr3_length: 14; cdr3_aa: CASGQGVRTDTQYF; cdr3_nt: TGTGCTAGTGGCCAGGGGGTTCGCACAGATACGCAGTATTTT
clone_size: .; j_call: TRBJ1-2; v_call: TRBV5-8; d_call: .; cdr3_length: 15; cdr3_aa: CASSFDLGGNYGYTF; cdr3_nt: TGTGCCAGCAGCTTTGACTTAGGAGGGAACTATGGCTACACCTTC
clone_size: once; j_call: TRBJ2-7; v_call: TRBV3-1/TRBV3-2; d_call: .; cdr3_length: 15; cdr3_aa: CASSQGGAAPYEQYF; cdr3_nt: TGTGCCAGCAGCCAAGGCGGAGCGGCCCCCTACGAGCAGTACTTC
clone_size: .; j_call: TRBJ2-3; v_call: TRBV11-3; d_call: TRBD1; cdr3_length: 16; cdr3_aa: CASSPLRQGGTDTQYF; cdr3_nt: TGTGCCAGCAGCCCCCTCAGACAGGGGGGTACAGATACGCAGTATTTT
clone_size: .; j_call: TRBJ2-1; v_call: TRBV10-2; d_call: TRBD2; cdr3_length: 15; cdr3_aa: CASRASGLSQWEQFF; cdr3_nt: TGCGCCAGCAGGGCTAGCGGCCTATCGCAATGGGAGCAGTTCTTC
clone_size: .; j_call: TRBJ1-1; v_call: TRBV24-1; d_call: TRBD1; cdr3_length: 14; cdr3_aa: CATSPGQGNSEAFF; cdr3_nt: TGTGCCACCAGCCCGGGACAGGGGAATTCTGAAGCTTTCTTT